One and the same sample provided the 18 T cell receptor beta chains below, sequenced in a study of blood T cell repertoires in COVID-19. Repertoires were generated with immunoSEQ multiplex PCR, while TCRdb's copy carries only in-frame clones and drops some. This sample has 180,000 or so clones; less than 85% occur once, and the top ten carry 13%. Sequenced material: peripheral blood. These receptors came from a man aged 50-60 years who had recovered from COVID-19.

The chain couples TRBV2 to TRBJ2-2; the match to TRBD2 covers 8 bases. The CDR3 contains 18 residues. Germline-derived CDR1 and CDR2 are SNHLY and FYNNEI. After removal of 5 bases from V and 4 bases from J, the junction contained 15 bases not matched to a gene. The CDR3 region has the DNA TGTGCCAGCAGTTGGGAGGAAACAGCGGGAGTGGTCACCGGGGAGCTGTTTTTT. Translated, it gives CASSWEETAGVVTGELFF. Combining the CDR3 with reference TRBV2 and TRBJ2-2 gives the whole variable domain EPEVTQTPSHQVTQMGQEVILRCVPISNHLYFYWYRQILGQKVEFLVSFYNNEISEKSEIFDDQFSVERPDGSNFTLKIRSTKLEDSAMYFCASSWEETAGVVTGELFFGEGSRLTVL.

V and J are TRBV9 and TRBJ2-5; D ambiguous. The CDR3 consists of 12 residues. Germline CDR1 reads SGDLS; CDR2 reads YYNGEE. The germline V and J ends were trimmed by 3 bases and 2 bases, with 5 bases remaining between them. CDR3: CASSEAQETQYF. CDR3 bases: TGTGCCAGCAGCGAAGCACAAGAGACCCAGTACTTC.

The V gene is TRBV5-1, the J gene TRBJ1-1; D gene ambiguous. CDR3 length equals 11 residues. From germline, CDR1 is SGHRS and CDR2 YFSETQ. Trimming left V 4 bases short and J 6 bases short, with 7 bases between. Written as DNA, the CDR3 is TGCGCCAGCAGCACGGACTCTGAAGCTTTCTTT. Protein product: CASSTDSEAFF.

The chain couples TRBV7-2 to TRBJ2-3; possibly TRBD2 for D (6 bases). CDR1 SGHTA and CDR2 FQGNSA come from the germline V gene. The CDR3 length is 15 residues. V was clipped by 1 base and J by 4 bases, with 12 bases between them. CDR3 DNA: TGTGCCAGCAGCTTAGTTACTAGCCGCCCAGATACGCAGTATTTT. The encoded protein is CASSLVTSRPDTQYF.

This clone was observed many times. The chain employs TRBV30 and TRBJ2-1; D not certain. This CDR3 spans 15 amino acids. Germline lookup yields CDR1 GTSNPN and CDR2 SVGIG (reference sequence). The V end lost 0 bases, the J end lost 6 bases, and 15 bases lay between the germline ends. Here the CDR3 DNA reads TGTGCCTGGAGTGTACAGCCTACTCCCGGCAATGAGCAGTTCTTC. This translates into CAWSVQPTPGNEQFF.

This clone appeared a single time. The chain carries TRBV5-1 and TRBJ2-7, with a weak D call TRBD1 (5 bases). This CDR3 is 15 amino acids long. V lost 0 bases and J lost 2, with 12 bases in between. In germline, CDR1 is SGHRS, CDR2 YFSETQ. CDR3 protein: CASSLGGEYTYEQYF. CDR3 in DNA: TGCGCCAGCAGCTTGGGGGGCGAGTATACCTACGAGCAGTACTTC.

CDR3 nucleotide sequence: TGTGCCAGCAGGTGTAATAGCAATCAGCCCCAGCATTTT. Protein product: CASRCNSNQPQHF. This chain links TRBV2 with TRBJ1-5; no clear D gene. V lost 6 bases and J lost 0, with 6 bases in between. The CDR3 is 13 residues long. Germline V gene data show CDR1 as SNHLY and CDR2 as FYNNEI.

The chain combines TRBV5-6 with TRBJ1-1; the D gene is possibly TRBD1 (5 bases). Looked up from germline, CDR1 is SGHDT and CDR2 is YYEEEE. CDR3 length equals 16 residues. The ends were cut back, 4 bases at V and 0 bases at J, with 16 bases in the middle. CDR3 sequence reads: CASSGGVLLLNTEAFF. CDR3 DNA sequence: TGTGCCAGCAGCGGGGGGGTTCTTCTTTTGAACACTGAAGCTTTCTTT.

Written as DNA, the CDR3 is TGTGCCAGTAGTACTCTACAGGGAGGGGGGGAGACCCAGTACTTC. Amino acids: CASSTLQGGGETQYF. This rearrangement joins TRBV19 to TRBJ2-5, with D possibly matching TRBD2 (7 bases). CDR3 size: 15 residues. CDR1 is LNHDA and CDR2 is SQIVND in the germline V gene (reference sequence). Trimming took off 4 bases at V and 5 bases at J, with 17 bases between the two ends.

J is TRBJ2-2 and V is TRBV9; TRBD2 matches at 8 bases. CDR1 SGDLS and CDR2 YYNGEE come from the germline V gene. The CDR3 consists of 16 residues. Trimming cost V 3 bases and J 5 bases; bases outside gene matches: 9. The CDR3 sequence is CASSARGGGRTGELFF. The CDR3 DNA reads as TGTGCCAGCAGCGCCCGGGGGGGCGGGAGGACCGGGGAGCTGTTTTTT. Full variable domain (remainder filled in from reference TRBV9 and TRBJ2-2): DSGVTQTPKHLITATGQRVTLRCSPRSGDLSVYWYQQSLDQGLQFLIQYYNGEERAKGNILERFSAQQFPDLHSELNLSSLELGDSALYFCASSARGGGRTGELFFGEGSRLTVL.

This clone showed up just a few times. The J gene is TRBJ2-5, the V gene TRBV5-1; TRBD1 is a possible D gene (5 bases). This CDR3 spans 15 amino acids. CDR1 is SGHRS, CDR2 YFSETQ, per germline. V was clipped by 4 bases and J by 4 bases, with 17 bases between them. CDR3 nucleotide sequence: TGCGCCAGCAGCCGCGATAGGGGCAGGGTAGAGACCCAGTACTTC. This gives the protein CASSRDRGRVETQYF.

V is TRBV10-2 and J is TRBJ1-6, with 9 bases lining up with TRBD1. The CDR3 loop spans 14 amino acids. Looked up from germline, CDR1 is WSHSY and CDR2 is SAAADI. Germline trimming cut 3 bases from V and 10 bases from J; bases unmatched to any gene: 4. The CDR3 here is CASSEDRGDSPLHF. DNA of the CDR3: TGCGCCAGCAGTGAAGACAGGGGGGACTCACCCCTCCACTTT.

J is TRBJ1-5 and V is TRBV30, with 11 bases aligning to TRBD1. CDR1 is GTSNPN, CDR2 SVGIG, per germline (reference sequence). The CDR3 sequence is 13 residues long. The ends lost 3 bases at V and 6 bases at J; junction bases unmatched: 1. The CDR3 is CAWSGQGAQPQHF. CDR3 nucleotides: TGTGCCTGGAGCGGACAGGGGGCTCAGCCCCAGCATTTT.

The chain recombines TRBV6-5 with TRBJ2-1; 9 bases align to TRBD2. Germline CDR1 reads MNHEY; CDR2 reads SVGAGI. V was clipped by 2 bases and J by 6 bases; unmatched bases: 2. This CDR3 is 14 amino acids long. CDR3 in amino acids: CASSYLAGSNEQFF. In DNA form, the CDR3 reads TGTGCCAGCAGTTACCTAGCGGGAAGCAATGAGCAGTTCTTC.

The rearrangement joins TRBV11-2 to TRBJ2-3; D gene uncertain. The length of the CDR3 is 15 residues. Trimming removed 0 bases from V and 1 base from J, with 8 bases in between. Per germline, CDR1 SGHAT and CDR2 FQNNGV. The CDR3 coding sequence is TGTGCCAGCAGCTTAGAGATAAGCCGCACAGATACGCAGTATTTT. Its protein is CASSLEISRTDTQYF. Variable domain in full (rest from reference TRBV11-2 and TRBJ2-3): EAGVAQSPRYKIIEKRQSVAFWCNPISGHATLYWYQQILGQGPKLLIQFQNNGVVDDSQLPKDRFSAERLKGVDSTLKIQPAKLEDSAVYLCASSLEISRTDTQYFGPGTRLTVL.

This clone occurred once. V usage is TRBV29-1 and J usage is TRBJ2-3; TRBD2 agrees at 13 bases. CDR3 length equals 13 residues. V was clipped by 7 bases and J by 5 bases; unmatched bases: 3. Germline-derived CDR1 and CDR2 are SQVTM and ANQGSEA. This CDR3 reads CSEGLAGQDTQYF. In nucleotides, the CDR3 is TGCAGCGAGGGACTAGCGGGACAAGATACGCAGTATTTT.

The chain carries TRBV19 and TRBJ1-2, with TRBD1 matching over 9 bases. CDR3 length equals 11 residues. CDR1 is LNHDA and CDR2 is SQIVND in the germline V gene (reference sequence). Trimming took 6 bases from V and 13 from J; bases not matched to a gene: 6. The CDR3, as DNA: TGTGCCAGTAGGAGGACAGGGGCTGCCACCTTC. Amino acid sequence: CASRRTGAATF.

V and J are TRBV6-5 and TRBJ2-1; no clear D. The CDR3 totals 14 residues. The germline V gene encodes CDR1 MNHEY and CDR2 SVGAGI. V gave up 4 bases and J gave up 7 bases, with 14 bases separating them. CDR3: CASSSIAEWNEQFF. CDR3 coding DNA: TGTGCCAGCAGTTCAATCGCCGAGTGGAATGAGCAGTTCTTC.